A selection of T cell receptor beta chains follows, all from one sample in a study of CD8 T cells in ankylosing spondylitis. A single record per CDR3 protein comes from TCRdb applying MiXCR to the 5' RACE reads. The table has 350,000 or so distinct CDR3 sequences, about 15% seen once. The sequenced material came from blood, either unsorted or a sorted T cell fraction (not recorded which). Receptors originate from a male donor with ankylosing spondylitis or in good health (not recorded which). CDR3s include the opening cysteine and the closing phenylalanine or tryptophan. A D gene is named only where the DNA matches it firmly. The listing skips clone size in some rows; elsewhere it reads once, few, many or a size class.

NA	few	TRBV12-3/TRBV12-4	TRBJ1-2	TGTGCCAGCAGTTTATTAGGCAGCCGGCGAACGGGTGGCTACACCTTC	CASSLLGSRRTGGYTF
NA	many	TRBV5-1	TRBJ1-1	TGTGCCAGCAGCTTAGGCGGAGTGAACACTGAAGCTTTCTTT	CASSLGGVNTEAFF
NA	few	TRBV9	TRBJ2-1	TGTGCCAGCAGCGGGGGAGGACCCCTATACAATGAGCAGTTCTTC	CASSGGGPLYNEQFF
TRBD1	NA	TRBV29-1	TRBJ2-7	TGCAGCGGAGGGACAGGGACCTACGAGCAGTACTTC	CSGGTGTYEQYF
NA	few	TRBV3-1	TRBJ1-1	TGTGCCAGCAGCCTCGCAGGAGACGCTGAAGCTTTCTTT	CASSLAGDAEAFF
NA	few	TRBV7-8	TRBJ2-3	TGTGCCAGCAGGAATGTACAGCGGTTCGTACTCACAGATACGCAGTATTTT	CASRNVQRFVLTDTQYF
TRBD1	NA	TRBV5-6	TRBJ1-2	TGTGCCAGCAGCTTAAGACAGGGGGTCTATGGCTACACCTTC	CASSLRQGVYGYTF
NA	NA	TRBV5-1	TRBJ2-7	TGCGCCAGCAGCTTGGACGGAGGAATTATGAGCTCCTACGAGCAGTACTTC	CASSLDGGIMSSYEQYF
NA	NA	TRBV10-3	TRBJ2-7	TGTGCCATCAGAGTCGACCGCCTGAGGGAGCAGTACTTC	CAIRVDRLREQYF
TRBD1	once	TRBV4-1	TRBJ2-7	TGCGCCAGCAGCCAAGGGGGACAGGGGTACGAGCAGTACTTC	CASSQGGQGYEQYF
TRBD2	NA	TRBV5-1	TRBJ2-7	TGCGCCAGCCGCCCCGCACTAGCGGGGGGTCGATACGAGCAGTACTTC	CASRPALAGGRYEQYF
NA	NA	TRBV3-1	TRBJ2-2	TGTGCCAGCAGCCAAGGTCTGGGGGCAGGCACCGGGGAGCTGTTTTTT	CASSQGLGAGTGELFF
NA	NA	TRBV2	TRBJ1-2	TGTGCCAGCAGTGAAGAGGCAGGGTTGGGGGGCTACACCTTC	CASSEEAGLGGYTF
TRBD1	NA	TRBV20-1	TRBJ2-1	TGCAGTGCTCGTCTGCAGGGGGCCGATGAGCAGTTCTTC	CSARLQGADEQFF
NA	few	TRBV6-5	TRBJ1-1	TGTGCCAGCAGTTACTCGAGCATGAACACTGAAGCTTTCTTT	CASSYSSMNTEAFF
NA	few	TRBV6-1	TRBJ2-5	TGTGCCAGCAGTGAAGTTAGACGCGCGGAAGAGACCCAGTACTTC	CASSEVRRAEETQYF
NA	NA	TRBV5-4	TRBJ2-3	TGTGCCAGCAGCTTAGACACCCGCACAGATACGCAGTATTTT	CASSLDTRTDTQYF
NA	NA	TRBV5-6	TRBJ1-1	TGTGCCAGCAGCTTGCAGAGGGGGACAAACACTGAAGCTTTCTTT	CASSLQRGTNTEAFF
TRBD1	many	TRBV12-3/TRBV12-4	TRBJ1-5	TGTGCCAGCAGTTCGACAGGGGATCGTCAGCCCCAGCATTTT	CASSSTGDRQPQHF
TRBD1	NA	TRBV4-1	TRBJ2-7	TGCGCCAGCAGCCAAGAGCGAGACAGGGGGCTTCAGTACTTC	CASSQERDRGLQYF
TRBD1	few	TRBV19	TRBJ1-1	TGTGCCACTCGGGACAGAAATATGAACACTGAAGCTTTCTTT	CATRDRNMNTEAFF
NA	many	TRBV7-2	TRBJ2-7	TGTGCCAGCAGCCCCGGACTGTGGAACGAGCAGTACTTC	CASSPGLWNEQYF
NA	few	TRBV6-1	TRBJ2-3	TGTGCCAGCAGTGAAGCGCTAGTAAGCACAGATACGCAGTATTTT	CASSEALVSTDTQYF
TRBD1	few	TRBV5-6	TRBJ2-7	TGTGCCAGCAGCAAACAGGGGTCCTACTACGAGCAGTACTTC	CASSKQGSYYEQYF
TRBD1	NA	TRBV27	TRBJ1-2	TGTGCCAGCAGTTTATCGGGGATTACAGGGGGCAGCTATGGCTACACCTTC	CASSLSGITGGSYGYTF
TRBD1	NA	TRBV4-1	TRBJ2-7	TGCGCCAGCAGCCAAGATCCGGCCAGGGGGTCCTACGAGCAGTACTTC	CASSQDPARGSYEQYF
TRBD2	many	TRBV6-1	TRBJ2-5	TGTGCCAGCAGTGCGGTAGCGGGAGGGGAGACCCAGTACTTC	CASSAVAGGETQYF
TRBD1	NA	TRBV11-2	TRBJ2-3	TGTGCCAGCAGCTCTAAGGGACAGGCAACAGATACGCAGTATTTT	CASSSKGQATDTQYF
TRBD1	few	TRBV9	TRBJ2-5	TGTGCCAGCAGCGTAGGGACAGGGATGGAGACCCAGTACTTC	CASSVGTGMETQYF
NA	many	TRBV7-8	TRBJ1-4	TGTGCCAGCAGCTTACCGGGGAATGAAAAACTGTTTTTT	CASSLPGNEKLFF
NA	few	TRBV6-6	TRBJ2-5	TGTGCCAGCAGTTACGGTTTTCAAGAGACCCAGTACTTC	CASSYGFQETQYF
NA	few	TRBV12-3/TRBV12-4	TRBJ2-3	TGTGCCAGCACCTCCTTAGATACGCAGTATTTT	CASTSLDTQYF
TRBD2	few	TRBV7-2	TRBJ2-3	TGTGCCAGCAGCTTTAAGGGAGGGGCCAGCACAGATACGCAGTATTTT	CASSFKGGASTDTQYF
NA	NA	TRBV21-1	TRBJ2-5	TGTGCCAGCAGCAAGTCCAGAGAGACCCAGTACTTC	CASSKSRETQYF
NA	many	TRBV12-3/TRBV12-4	TRBJ1-1	TGTGCCAGCAGCTCGTCGGGTACTGAAGCTTTCTTT	CASSSSGTEAFF
NA	few	TRBV6-5	TRBJ1-3	TGTGCCAGCAGTTACTCCCAGTGGGACGGTGGAAACACCATATATTTT	CASSYSQWDGGNTIYF
NA	NA	TRBV2	TRBJ2-1	TGTGCCAGCAGTGAACGGAGATACAATGAGCAGTTCTTC	CASSERRYNEQFF
TRBD1	few	TRBV12-3/TRBV12-4	TRBJ2-7	TGTGCCAGCAGTTTAGGAACGACAGGGGGGAACTACGAGCAGTACTTC	CASSLGTTGGNYEQYF
TRBD2	many	TRBV11-2	TRBJ2-3	TGTGCCAGCAGCTCGGGACTAGCGGGATTTGGCAGCACAGATACGCAGTATTTT	CASSSGLAGFGSTDTQYF
NA	NA	TRBV7-2	TRBJ2-3	TGTGCCAGCAGCACCCTCCCAGAGCAGTATTTT	CASSTLPEQYF
TRBD1	few	TRBV29-1	TRBJ1-1	TGCAGCGTTGAAAACAGGGGAGACTACATGAACACTGAAGCTTTCTTT	CSVENRGDYMNTEAFF
NA	few	TRBV5-1	TRBJ1-4	TGCGCCAGCAGCTTACCCCCCGGGGGCGCGGTTGGTGAAAAACTGTTTTTT	CASSLPPGGAVGEKLFF
NA	NA	TRBV28	TRBJ2-1	TGTGCCAGCAGTTTATTGGCGGGGCACAATGAGCAGTTCTTC	CASSLLAGHNEQFF
TRBD2	few	TRBV9	TRBJ2-5	TGTGCCAGCAGCACGCAGGGCGGGAGGGGTGAGACCCAGTACTTC	CASSTQGGRGETQYF
TRBD1	NA	TRBV15	TRBJ2-7	TGTGCCACCAGCAGAGAGAGGGGGACAGGGCACTACGAGCAGTACTTC	CATSRERGTGHYEQYF
NA	NA	TRBV11-1	TRBJ2-3	TGTGCCAGCAGCCGACTAGGTGGTCAAAGAGGGGGGAGTTACACAGATACGCAGTATTTT	CASSRLGGQRGGSYTDTQYF
NA	few	TRBV4-2	TRBJ2-2	TGTGCCAGCAGCCAAGGTACGGGAGCAAGAGAAACCGGGGAGCTGTTTTTT	CASSQGTGARETGELFF
TRBD2	NA	TRBV20-1	TRBJ2-5	TGCAGTGCCACTCAAACCTACGGGGGGGCCGGAGAGACCCAGTACTTC	CSATQTYGGAGETQYF
NA	few	TRBV5-1	TRBJ1-3	TGCGCCAGCAGTGGCGTTGTAGGAGGGACTGGAAACACCATATATTTT	CASSGVVGGTGNTIYF